Each of the 28 T cell receptor beta chains below was sequenced from the same sample in a study of T cell responses to AZD1222 COVID-19 vaccine. Sequencing was performed with immunoSEQ multiplex PCR; in TCRdb, only in-frame clones are kept and a portion is missing. Found here are roughly 100,000 clones, roughly nine tenths of them singletons; the top ten hold around 5.1%. The sequenced sample was peripheral blood, obtained on day 0 of AZD1222 vaccination. All receptors come from an adult in good health.

The V and J genes are TRBV5-6 and TRBJ2-5; a possible D gene is TRBD2 (6 bases). Trimming removed 10 bases from V and 4 bases from J, with 26 bases in between. CDR1 is SGHDT, CDR2 YYEEEE, per germline. The length of the CDR3 is 16 residues. The CDR3 protein is CAVSRRRVGHLETQYF. Written as DNA, the CDR3 is TGTGCCGTCTCGAGACGGAGGGTCGGTCATTTAGAGACCCAGTACTTC.

V is TRBV3-1 (or the pseudogene TRBV3-2) and J is TRBJ2-5, with a possible D match to TRBD2 (7 bases). The CDR3 covers 19 residues. Trimming shortened V by 8 bases and J by 5 bases, and 33 bases separated the two germline ends. Germline V gene lookup returns CDR1 LGHDT and CDR2 YNNKEL (reference sequence). CDR3 loop: CASRERTVPESGTRETQYF. The CDR3 DNA is TGTGCCAGCCGTGAACGGACAGTCCCTGAGAGCGGGACGAGGGAGACCCAGTACTTC.

This clone has a handful of counts. V gene TRBV5-6 combines with J gene TRBJ2-5; no clear D. In germline, CDR1 is SGHDT, CDR2 YYEEEE. This CDR3 has 12 amino acids. V dropped 0 bases and J dropped 6 bases, with 6 bases sitting between them. The CDR3 nucleotides are TGTGCCAGCAGCTTGGGCAGAAAGACCCAGTACTTC. Amino acid sequence: CASSLGRKTQYF. Full variable domain (outside the CDR3, taken from reference TRBV5-6 and TRBJ2-5): DAGVTQSPTHLIKTRGQQVTLRCSPKSGHDTVSWYQQALGQGPQFIFQYYEEEERQRGNFPDRFSGHQFPNYSSELNVNALLLGDSALYLCASSLGRKTQYFGPGTRLLVL.

The chain carries TRBV5-1 and TRBJ1-5; 8 nucleotides line up with TRBD1. The germline V gene encodes CDR1 SGHRS and CDR2 YFSETQ. This CDR3 is 15 amino acids long. V was pared by 0 bases and J by 4 bases, with 3 bases of the junction left unmatched. The CDR3 region is CASSLATGGNQPQHF. CDR3 DNA sequence: TGCGCCAGCAGCTTGGCTACAGGGGGGAATCAGCCCCAGCATTTT.

The chain carries TRBV5-1 and TRBJ2-4; 7 nucleotides match TRBD1. The CDR3 consists of 13 residues. V dropped 4 bases and J dropped 10; count of bases not matched to a gene: 8. From germline, CDR1 is SGHRS and CDR2 YFSETQ. Here the CDR3 reads CASSQDAGGIQYF. In DNA form, the CDR3 reads TGCGCCAGCAGCCAGGACGCAGGGGGTATTCAGTACTTC.

The rearrangement links TRBV6-5 to TRBJ1-1, with 8 bases that match TRBD1. CDR3 length equals 13 residues. Germline V gene data show CDR1 as MNHEY and CDR2 as SVGAGI. V shed 1 base, J shed 8 bases, and the junction held 3 bases outside the gene matches. In nucleotides, the CDR3 is TGTGCCAGCAGTTACTACAGGGGGATGGAAGCTTTCTTT. Residues: CASSYYRGMEAFF.

This chain uses TRBV5-4 with TRBJ2-7, with TRBD2 matching over 8 bases. Germline V gene sequence: CDR1 SGHNT, CDR2 YYREEE (reference sequence). V trimming: 4 bases; J trimming: 2 bases; junction bases outside the gene matches: 5. CDR3 length: 14 residues. The CDR3 DNA reads TGTGCCAGCAGCAAGACTAGCGTGCCCTACGAGCAGTACTTC. This codes for CASSKTSVPYEQYF.

This chain connects TRBV2 to TRBJ1-1, with 7 bases fitting TRBD1. Per the germline V gene, CDR1 is SNHLY and CDR2 is FYNNEI. The CDR3 is made up of 17 amino acids. The V segment lost 6 bases and the J segment 0 bases; nucleotides outside the gene matches: 13. Here the CDR3 DNA reads TGTGCCAGCAGGAAGACAGGTAACAGGGGAATGAACACTGAAGCTTTCTTT. Translated, it gives CASRKTGNRGMNTEAFF.

The gene calls are TRBV18 and TRBJ1-5; D remains unclear. V was trimmed by 0 bases and J by 3 bases, leaving 6 bases between them. Germline V gene lookup returns CDR1 KGHSH and CDR2 LQKENI. This CDR3 has 14 amino acids. The DNA of the CDR3 is TGTGCCAGCTCACCACCCCAGGTCAATCAGCCCCAGCATTTT. Residues: CASSPPQVNQPQHF.

The chain uses TRBV7-3 and TRBJ2-5, with 7 bases fitting TRBD1. The CDR3 has 16 amino acids. J was trimmed by 5 bases and V by 1 base; bases with no gene match: 10. From germline, CDR1 is SGHTA and CDR2 FQGTGA. The CDR3 nucleotides are TGTGCCAGCAGCTTAAACGCAGGGGGTGGGTTGGAGACCCAGTACTTC. Residues: CASSLNAGGGLETQYF.

The chain uses TRBV6-2 or TRBV6-3 and TRBJ2-1, with TRBD2 matching 10 bases. The CDR3 has 16 residues. From germline, CDR1 is MNHEY and CDR2 SVGEGT. V dropped 1 base and J dropped 0; count of bases not matched to a gene: 0. CDR3 residues: CASSYWTSGSYNEQFF. CDR3 DNA sequence: TGTGCCAGCAGTTACTGGACTAGCGGCTCCTACAATGAGCAGTTCTTC.

The rearrangement links TRBV5-5 to TRBJ1-4; D is perhaps TRBD1 (6 bases). This CDR3 is built from 14 residues. Germline V gene data show CDR1 as SGHKS and CDR2 as YYEKEE (reference sequence). Between the trimmed V and J ends, which lost 4 bases and 8 bases, there was a span of 15 bases. CDR3 sequence (DNA): TGTGCCAGCAGCCCCGACCGAGGGGGGGAAAAACTGTTTTTT. Protein sequence: CASSPDRGGEKLFF.

This clone turned up a few times. This CDR3 is also generated by other DNA sequences in the sample. The rearrangement uses TRBV5-1 and TRBJ1-4; 7 nucleotides align to TRBD1. The CDR3 loop spans 14 amino acids. After removal of 0 bases from V and 7 bases from J, the junction contained 3 bases not matched to a gene. Germline V gene data show CDR1 as SGHRS and CDR2 as YFSETQ. Here the CDR3 reads CASSLEGAGEKLFF. As DNA, the CDR3 is TGCGCCAGCAGCTTGGAGGGGGCAGGTGAAAAACTGTTTTTT.

The chain recombines TRBV9 with TRBJ2-2, with D possibly called TRBD1 or TRBD2 (5 bases each). The CDR3 consists of 17 residues. Per the germline V gene, CDR1 is SGDLS and CDR2 is YYNGEE. V lost 3 bases and J 4 bases, leaving 19 bases between the germline ends. This chain's CDR3 is CASSAGPGTAGTGELFF. In DNA, the CDR3 is TGTGCCAGCAGCGCCGGCCCCGGGACGGCGGGCACCGGGGAGCTGTTTTTT.

CDR3 protein: CASSLGQTTMNTEAFF. As DNA, the CDR3 is TGCGCCAGCAGCTTGGGGCAGACAACTATGAACACTGAAGCTTTCTTT. The chain uses TRBV5-1 and TRBJ1-1; D is uncertain. In germline, CDR1 is SGHRS, CDR2 YFSETQ. V was pared by 0 bases and J by 0 bases, with 12 bases between. The CDR3 has 16 amino acids.

V usage is TRBV2 and J usage is TRBJ2-1; 7 bases line up with TRBD2. Losses at the gene ends were 1 base for V and 2 bases for J; bases not matched to a gene: 2. Germline-derived CDR1 and CDR2 are SNHLY and FYNNEI. This CDR3 has 15 amino acids. The CDR3 here is CASSEVGLTYNEQFF. CDR3 coding DNA: TGTGCCAGCAGTGAAGTGGGACTAACCTACAATGAGCAGTTCTTC.

The V gene is TRBV10-1, the J gene TRBJ1-1; D is uncertain. V was cut by 4 bases and J by 7 bases, with 19 bases left in between. The V gene's germline CDR1 is WNHNN and CDR2 SYGVQD (reference sequence). The CDR3 spans 15 residues. This chain's CDR3 is CASSGRTYSPGEAFF. Written as DNA, the CDR3 is TGCGCCAGCAGTGGACGGACCTACAGCCCTGGTGAAGCTTTCTTT.

V usage is TRBV11-2 and J usage is TRBJ2-1, with 11 bases matching TRBD2. Per germline, CDR1 SGHAT and CDR2 FQNNGV. The CDR3 runs 16 residues. Germline trimming cut 2 bases from V and 0 bases from J; bases unmatched to any gene: 0. CDR3 sequence reads: CASSLTSGSSYNEQFF. CDR3 DNA sequence: TGTGCCAGCAGCTTAACTAGCGGGAGCTCCTACAATGAGCAGTTCTTC.

This chain uses TRBV27 with TRBJ1-1, with 7 nucleotides matching TRBD1. The germline V gene has CDR1 MNHEY and CDR2 SMNVEV (reference sequence). J lost 0 bases, V lost 6 bases, and 7 bases had no gene match. The CDR3 has 15 residues. The CDR3 here is CASRSTGRMNTEAFF. The CDR3 coding sequence is TGTGCCAGCAGATCGACAGGGAGGATGAACACTGAAGCTTTCTTT.

This chain uses TRBV28 with TRBJ1-2; D gene unclear. Germline values: CDR1 MDHEN, CDR2 SYDVKM. The CDR3 spans 12 residues. Trimming took 5 bases from V and 8 from J, leaving 12 bases between them. CDR3: CASSTTRGGYTF. CDR3 nucleotide sequence: TGTGCCAGCAGTACAACACGGGGAGGCTACACCTTC.

This rearrangement joins TRBV6-5 to TRBJ1-5; unclear D gene. Trimming left V 2 bases short and J 9 bases short, with 11 bases between. CDR1 and CDR2 from the germline V gene are MNHEY and SVGAGI. The CDR3 contains 13 residues. DNA for the CDR3: TGTGCCAGCAGTTACACCAACACGGCGCCCCAGCATTTT. Translated: CASSYTNTAPQHF.

The V and J genes are TRBV24-1 and TRBJ2-5, with 14 bases fitting TRBD2. CDR3 length: 20 amino acids. Germline V lookup: CDR1 KGHDR, CDR2 SFDVKD. The J segment lost 5 bases and the V segment lost 3 bases, leaving 16 bases of the junction unmatched. DNA of the CDR3: TGTGCCACCAGTGATCCAAAAAGACATCTGACTAGCGGGGGGGTGGAGACCCAGTACTTC. It codes for CATSDPKRHLTSGGVETQYF.

The genes are TRBV5-4 and TRBJ1-3; D is uncertain. Per germline, CDR1 SGHNT and CDR2 YYREEE (reference sequence). The CDR3 length is 17 residues. The V end lost 0 bases, the J end lost 0 bases, and 13 bases lay between the germline ends. CDR3 amino acids: CASSLGSVLSSGNTIYF. The CDR3 DNA sequence: TGTGCCAGCAGCTTGGGGTCGGTGCTCAGCTCTGGAAACACCATATATTTT.

V usage is TRBV5-1 and J usage is TRBJ2-7; TRBD2 agrees at 11 bases. Germline CDR1 is SGHRS and CDR2 is YFSETQ. V was clipped by 4 bases and J by 1 base; unmatched bases: 4. This CDR3 is 15 amino acids long. CDR3 nucleotides: TGCGCCAGCAGCGTGACTAGCGGGATTTCCTACGAGCAGTACTTC. It yields the protein CASSVTSGISYEQYF.

The chain links TRBV6-5 to TRBJ1-5; 7 nucleotides agree with TRBD1. Germline CDR1 MNHEY, CDR2 SVGAGI. After removal of 6 bases from V and 4 bases from J, the junction contained 9 bases not matched to a gene. The CDR3 has 15 amino acids. CDR3 sequence (DNA): TGTGCCAGCAGCGGGGGGACAGCTGAAAATCAGCCCCAGCATTTT. The encoded protein is CASSGGTAENQPQHF.

The genes are TRBV5-1 and TRBJ1-1, with D perhaps TRBD1 (5 bases). V gave up 4 bases and J gave up 1 base, with 11 bases separating them. The germline CDR1 and CDR2 sequences are SGHRS and YFSETQ. CDR3 length equals 14 residues. The CDR3 reads CASSTGQTNTEAFF. As DNA, the CDR3 is TGCGCCAGCAGCACCGGACAAACGAACACTGAAGCTTTCTTT.

The rearrangement links TRBV2 to TRBJ1-4, with D uncertain. The CDR3 runs 13 residues. Between the trimmed V and J ends, which lost 6 bases and 7 bases, there was a span of 12 bases. Germline V CDR1 and CDR2: SNHLY, FYNNEI. CDR3 in amino acids: CASSEFWGEKLFF. Here the CDR3 DNA reads TGTGCCAGCAGCGAATTCTGGGGTGAAAAACTGTTTTTT.

J is TRBJ1-4 and V is TRBV11-2; tentatively, D is TRBD1 (5 bases). The length of the CDR3 is 15 residues. Germline CDR1 is SGHAT and CDR2 is FQNNGV. V was trimmed by 0 bases and J by 8 bases, leaving 13 bases between them. The CDR3 here is CASSLERNRLEKLFF. CDR3 coding DNA: TGTGCCAGCAGCTTAGAAAGGAACAGGCTAGAAAAACTGTTTTTT.